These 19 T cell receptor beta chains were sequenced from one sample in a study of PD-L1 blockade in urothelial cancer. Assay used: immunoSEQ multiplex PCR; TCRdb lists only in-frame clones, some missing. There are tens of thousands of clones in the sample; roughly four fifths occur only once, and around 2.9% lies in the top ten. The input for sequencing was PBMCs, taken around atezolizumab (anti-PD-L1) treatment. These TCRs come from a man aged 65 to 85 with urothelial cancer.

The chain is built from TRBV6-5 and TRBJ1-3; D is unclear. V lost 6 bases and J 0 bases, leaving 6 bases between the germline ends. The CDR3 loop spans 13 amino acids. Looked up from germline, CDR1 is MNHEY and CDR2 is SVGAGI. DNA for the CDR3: TGTGCCAGCAGGTCCTTCTCTGGAAACACCATATATTTT. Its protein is CASRSFSGNTIYF.

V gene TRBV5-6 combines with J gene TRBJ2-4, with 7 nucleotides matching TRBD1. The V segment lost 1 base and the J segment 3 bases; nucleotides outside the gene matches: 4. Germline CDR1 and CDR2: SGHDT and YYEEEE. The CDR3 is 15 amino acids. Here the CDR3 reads CASSLRGQGKNIQYF. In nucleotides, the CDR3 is TGTGCCAGCAGCTTGAGGGGGCAAGGCAAAAACATTCAGTACTTC.

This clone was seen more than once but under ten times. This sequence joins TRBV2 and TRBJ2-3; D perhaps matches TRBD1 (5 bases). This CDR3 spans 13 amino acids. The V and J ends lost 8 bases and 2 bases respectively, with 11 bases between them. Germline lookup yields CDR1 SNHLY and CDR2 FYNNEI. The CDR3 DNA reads TGTGCCAGCTCAGGGCCATTCACAGATACGCAGTATTTT. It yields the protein CASSGPFTDTQYF.

The chain's CDR3 is CASSLGDRSLNEKLFF. The CDR3 DNA reads as TGTGCCAGCAGCTTAGGGGACAGGAGCCTTAATGAAAAACTGTTTTTT. The rearrangement uses TRBV7-8 and TRBJ1-4, with 8 bases that match TRBD1. The V segment lost 1 base and the J segment 4 bases; nucleotides outside the gene matches: 5. CDR3 length: 16 residues. Germline-derived CDR1 and CDR2 are SGHVS and FQNEAQ.

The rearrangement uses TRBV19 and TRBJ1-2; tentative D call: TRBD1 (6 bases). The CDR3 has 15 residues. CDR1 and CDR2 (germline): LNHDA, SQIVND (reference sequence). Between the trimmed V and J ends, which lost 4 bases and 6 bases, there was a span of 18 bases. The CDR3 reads CASSKPGTGIHGYTF. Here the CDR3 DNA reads TGTGCCAGTAGTAAGCCTGGAACAGGGATCCATGGCTACACCTTC.

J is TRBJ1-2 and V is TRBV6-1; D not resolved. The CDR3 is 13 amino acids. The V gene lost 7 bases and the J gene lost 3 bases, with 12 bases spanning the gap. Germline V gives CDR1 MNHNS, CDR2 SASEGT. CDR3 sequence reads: CASTFGSYYGYTF. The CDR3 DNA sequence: TGTGCCAGCACCTTCGGGTCTTACTATGGCTACACCTTC.

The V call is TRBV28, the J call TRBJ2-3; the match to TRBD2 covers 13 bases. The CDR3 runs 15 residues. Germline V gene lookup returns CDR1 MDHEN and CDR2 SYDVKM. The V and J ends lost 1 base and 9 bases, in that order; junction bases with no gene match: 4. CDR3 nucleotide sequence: TGTGCCAGCAGTTTATCCGGGACTAGCGGGAACACGCAGTATTTT. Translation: CASSLSGTSGNTQYF. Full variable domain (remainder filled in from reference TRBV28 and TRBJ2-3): DVKVTQSSRYLVKRTGEKVFLECVQDMDHENMFWYRQDPGLGLRLIYFSYDVKMKEKGDIPEGYSVSREKKERFSLILESASTNQTSMYLCASSLSGTSGNTQYFGPGTRLTVL.

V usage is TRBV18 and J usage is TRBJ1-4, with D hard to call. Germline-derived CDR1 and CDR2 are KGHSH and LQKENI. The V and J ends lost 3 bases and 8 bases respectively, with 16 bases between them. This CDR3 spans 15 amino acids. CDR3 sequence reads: CASSPNGVRGEKLFF. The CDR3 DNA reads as TGTGCCAGCTCACCTAACGGGGTCCGTGGCGAAAAACTGTTTTTT.

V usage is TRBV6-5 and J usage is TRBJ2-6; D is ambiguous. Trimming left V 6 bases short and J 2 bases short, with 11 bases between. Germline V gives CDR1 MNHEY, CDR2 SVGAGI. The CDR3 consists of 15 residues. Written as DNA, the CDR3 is TGTGCCAGCAGAAATCAGGTAGCTGGGGCCAACGTCCTGACTTTC. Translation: CASRNQVAGANVLTF.

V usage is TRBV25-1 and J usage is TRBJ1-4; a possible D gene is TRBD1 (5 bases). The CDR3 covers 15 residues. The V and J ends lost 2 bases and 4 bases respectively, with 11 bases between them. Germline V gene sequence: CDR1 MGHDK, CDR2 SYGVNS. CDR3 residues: CASSETLGGNEKLFF. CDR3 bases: TGTGCCAGCAGTGAAACCCTGGGGGGTAATGAAAAACTGTTTTTT.

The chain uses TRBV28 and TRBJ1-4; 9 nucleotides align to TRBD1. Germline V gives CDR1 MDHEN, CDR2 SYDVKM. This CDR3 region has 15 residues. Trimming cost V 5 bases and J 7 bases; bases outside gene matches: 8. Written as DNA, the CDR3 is TGTGCCAGCAGTACACTCGGGACAGGGAGTGAAAAACTGTTTTTT. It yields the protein CASSTLGTGSEKLFF.

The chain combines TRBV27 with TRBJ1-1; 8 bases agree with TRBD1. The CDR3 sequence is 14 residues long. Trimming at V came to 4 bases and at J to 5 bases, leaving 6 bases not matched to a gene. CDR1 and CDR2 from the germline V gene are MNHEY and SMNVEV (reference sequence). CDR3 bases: TGTGCCAGCAGTTGGACAGGGCTGATTACTGAAGCTTTCTTT. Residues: CASSWTGLITEAFF.

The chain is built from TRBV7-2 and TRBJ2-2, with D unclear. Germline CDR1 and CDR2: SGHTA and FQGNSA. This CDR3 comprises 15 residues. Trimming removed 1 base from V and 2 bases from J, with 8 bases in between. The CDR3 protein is CASSLVPSNTGELFF. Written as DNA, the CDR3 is TGTGCCAGCAGCTTAGTCCCTAGTAACACCGGGGAGCTGTTTTTT.

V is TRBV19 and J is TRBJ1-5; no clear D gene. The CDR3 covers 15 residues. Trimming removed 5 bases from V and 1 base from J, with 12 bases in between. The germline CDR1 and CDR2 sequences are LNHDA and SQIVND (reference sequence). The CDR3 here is CASSSRTGSNQPQHF. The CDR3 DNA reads TGTGCCAGTAGTTCCCGGACGGGGAGCAATCAGCCCCAGCATTTT.

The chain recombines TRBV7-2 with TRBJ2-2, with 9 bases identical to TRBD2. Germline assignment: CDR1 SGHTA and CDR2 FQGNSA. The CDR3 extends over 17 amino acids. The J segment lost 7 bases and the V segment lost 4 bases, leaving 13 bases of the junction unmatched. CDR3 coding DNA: TGTGCCAGCAGCTCCGTTTCTAGCGGGAACCGCGGCGGGGAGCTGTTTTTT. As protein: CASSSVSSGNRGGELFF.

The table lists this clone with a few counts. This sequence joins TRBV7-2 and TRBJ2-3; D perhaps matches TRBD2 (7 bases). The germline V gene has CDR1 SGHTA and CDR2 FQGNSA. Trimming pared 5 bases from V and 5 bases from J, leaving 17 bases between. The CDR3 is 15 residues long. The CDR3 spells CASSPGGRPLDTQYF. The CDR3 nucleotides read TGTGCCAGCAGCCCCGGGGGGCGGCCTTTAGATACGCAGTATTTT.

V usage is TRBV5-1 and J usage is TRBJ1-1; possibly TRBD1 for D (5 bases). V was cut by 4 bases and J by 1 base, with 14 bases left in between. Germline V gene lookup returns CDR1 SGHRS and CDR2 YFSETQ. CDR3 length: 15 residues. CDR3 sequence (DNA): TGCGCCAGCAGCCAGGGTGGGGTACAGAACACTGAAGCTTTCTTT. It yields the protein CASSQGGVQNTEAFF.

In nucleotides, the CDR3 is TGTGCCAGCAGCTCTAGCGGGAGTTGGACCGGGGAGCTGTTTTTT. It is translated as CASSSSGSWTGELFF. The chain couples TRBV7-3 to TRBJ2-2, with 10 bases identical to TRBD2. CDR3 length: 15 residues. CDR1 is SGHTA and CDR2 is FQGTGA in the germline V gene. V lost 4 bases, J lost 5 bases, and 4 bases stayed unmatched.

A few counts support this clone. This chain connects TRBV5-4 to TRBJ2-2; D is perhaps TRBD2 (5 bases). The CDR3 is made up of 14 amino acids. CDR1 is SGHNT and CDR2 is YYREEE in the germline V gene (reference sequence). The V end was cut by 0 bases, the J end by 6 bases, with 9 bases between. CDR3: CASSLEAGSGELFF. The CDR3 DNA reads TGTGCCAGCAGCTTGGAGGCGGGTTCCGGGGAGCTGTTTTTT.